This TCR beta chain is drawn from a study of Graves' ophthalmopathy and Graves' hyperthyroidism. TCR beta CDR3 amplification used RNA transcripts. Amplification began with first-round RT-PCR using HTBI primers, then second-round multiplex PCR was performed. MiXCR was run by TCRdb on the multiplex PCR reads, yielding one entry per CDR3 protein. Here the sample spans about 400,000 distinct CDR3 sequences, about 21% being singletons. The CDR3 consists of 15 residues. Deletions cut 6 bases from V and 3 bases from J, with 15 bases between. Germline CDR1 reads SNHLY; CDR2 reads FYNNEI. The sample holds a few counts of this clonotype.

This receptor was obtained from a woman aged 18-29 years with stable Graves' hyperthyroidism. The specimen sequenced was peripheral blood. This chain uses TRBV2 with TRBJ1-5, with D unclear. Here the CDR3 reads CASSPTETLNQPQHF. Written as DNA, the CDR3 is TGTGCCAGCAGCCCTACAGAGACCCTCAATCAGCCCCAGCATTTT.